The 26 T cell receptor beta chains in this list originate from one sample, sequenced in a study of early T cells in non-severe SARS-CoV-2 infection (dated by TCRdb to the early 2020s). Libraries were made using 5' RACE. Sequencing took place on a NextSeq 500. TCRdb reprocessing: public reads trimmed at Q25 with fastp, clones called with MiXCR, in-frame beta chains kept. Each CDR3 protein gets just one entry, which takes the most common genes and DNA from the rows behind it. Here the sample has approximately 99,000 distinct CDR3 sequences; 9% to 14% occur a single time. The top ten constitute around 3% of the sample. The sample consisted of whole blood. The receptors derive from an adult who was a healthcare worker with PCR-confirmed SARS-CoV-2 infection or an uninfected control (not recorded which).

The V and J genes are TRBV5-1 and TRBJ2-2; maybe TRBD1 (5 bases). V was shortened by 4 bases and J by 4 bases, with 14 bases between the two germline ends. The V gene's germline CDR1 is SGHRS and CDR2 YFSETQ. This CDR3 has 15 residues. The CDR3 DNA reads as TGCGCCAGCAGCCCCACTCCTGGGGCCACCGGGGAGCTGTTTTTT. Its protein is CASSPTPGATGELFF. Drawing the rest from reference TRBV5-1 and TRBJ2-2, the complete variable domain is KAGVTQTPRYLIKTRGQQVTLSCSPISGHRSVSWYQQTPGQGLQFLFEYFSETQRNKGNFPGRFSGRQFSNSRSEMNVSTLELGDSALYLCASSPTPGATGELFFGEGSRLTVL.

This clonotype was detected many times. This chain joins TRBV7-6 and TRBJ2-5; no clear D. V was shortened by 2 bases and J by 5 bases, with 12 bases between the two germline ends. CDR3 size: 14 residues. Germline V gene sequence: CDR1 SGHVS, CDR2 FNYEAQ. CDR3: CASSLSPEMETQYF. CDR3 coding DNA: TGTGCCAGCAGCTTATCCCCAGAGATGGAGACCCAGTACTTC. Full variable domain (missing parts from reference TRBV7-6 and TRBJ2-5): GAGVSQSPRYKVTKRGQDVALRCDPISGHVSLYWYRQALGQGPEFLTYFNYEAQQDKSGLPNDRFSAERPEGSISTLTIQRTEQRDSAMYRCASSLSPEMETQYFGPGTRLLVL.

This clonotype has ten or more counts. The rearrangement links TRBV19 to TRBJ2-7; D is undetermined. V lost 5 bases to trimming and J lost 4 bases, with 6 bases between them. The CDR3 runs 11 residues. The germline V gene has CDR1 LNHDA and CDR2 SQIVND (reference sequence). CDR3 sequence reads: CASSVDYEQYF. The CDR3 DNA is TGTGCCAGTAGTGTCGATTACGAGCAGTACTTC.

V is TRBV29-1 and J is TRBJ1-1; D is unclear. The CDR3 is 10 residues long. Germline V gives CDR1 SQVTM, CDR2 ANQGSEA. Trimming removed 5 bases from V and 8 bases from J, with 9 bases in between. CDR3 nucleotide sequence: TGCAGCGTTAAAGGGTTGGAAGCTTTCTTT. Translated, it gives CSVKGLEAFF.

The J gene is TRBJ2-1, the V gene TRBV29-1, with 16 bases identical to TRBD2. Germline V gene lookup returns CDR1 SQVTM and CDR2 ANQGSEA. V lost 7 bases to trimming and J lost 9 bases; unmatched junction nucleotides: 6. The CDR3 has 14 amino acids. CDR3 nucleotides: TGCAGCGCGGGGACTAGCGGGAGGGCCCGTGAGCAGTTCTTC. This codes for CSAGTSGRAREQFF.

In this sample, this clonotype turned up a few times. The rearrangement links TRBV2 to TRBJ1-3, with D maybe TRBD1 (5 bases). This CDR3 comprises 18 residues. CDR1 SNHLY and CDR2 FYNNEI come from the germline V gene. Deletions cut 2 bases from V and 0 bases from J, with 17 bases between. The CDR3 sequence: CASSEIGGTTSSGNTIYF. The CDR3 bases are TGTGCCAGCAGTGAAATTGGGGGAACGACCAGCTCTGGAAACACCATATATTTT.

This clonotype was observed at least ten times. The rearrangement uses TRBV2 and TRBJ1-5, with D unresolved. V lost 3 bases, J lost 3 bases, and 12 bases lay in between. The CDR3 length is 15 residues. Germline loops: CDR1 SNHLY, CDR2 FYNNEI. In nucleotides, the CDR3 is TGTGCCAGCAGTGAGTTGGAAGCGTTCAATCAGCCCCAGCATTTT. This gives the protein CASSELEAFNQPQHF. The full variable domain, completed using reference TRBV2 and TRBJ1-5, is EPEVTQTPSHQVTQMGQEVILRCVPISNHLYFYWYRQILGQKVEFLVSFYNNEISEKSEIFDDQFSVERPDGSNFTLKIRSTKLEDSAMYFCASSELEAFNQPQHFGDGTRLSIL.

This chain uses TRBV20-1 with TRBJ2-1; 12 bases fit TRBD2. Germline V lookup: CDR1 DFQATT, CDR2 SNEGSKA (reference sequence). Trimming removed 6 bases from V and 7 bases from J; junction bases left unmatched: 10. This CDR3 contains 15 residues. CDR3 protein: CSARGASGRANEQFF. The CDR3 nucleotides are TGCAGTGCACGGGGAGCTAGCGGGAGGGCGAATGAGCAGTTCTTC.

Concerning this clonotype itself: One junction end does not reproduce the germline sequence, and a read error may be involved. The chain links TRBV6-2 or TRBV6-3 to TRBJ1-1; D gene unclear. Germline V gene lookup returns CDR1 MNHEY and CDR2 SVGEGT. There are 15 residues in the CDR3. CDR3 nucleotides: TGTGCCAGCAGTTACTCCTCGGACTCTAACACTGAAGTTTTCTTT. It is translated as CASSYSSDSNTEVFF.

There are many counts of this clonotype. This chain joins TRBV29-1 and TRBJ2-7, with 9 positions matching TRBD2. The CDR3 has 14 amino acids. J gave up 1 base and V 7 bases, and 8 bases lay outside the gene matches. CDR1 and CDR2 from the germline V gene are SQVTM and ANQGSEA. CDR3 residues: CSAISGRGSYEQYF. CDR3 DNA sequence: TGCAGCGCTATTAGCGGGAGAGGGTCCTACGAGCAGTACTTC.

DNA for the CDR3: TGTGCCAGCTCACCACGGTCGGGGATGAACACTGAAGCTTTCTTT. This sequence encodes CASSPRSGMNTEAFF. This chain links TRBV18 with TRBJ1-1; D gene unclear. The CDR3 contains 15 residues. CDR1 and CDR2 (germline): KGHSH, LQKENI. V gave up 1 base and J gave up 0 bases, with 9 bases separating them.

V gene TRBV3-1 combines with J gene TRBJ1-1; 8 bases are shared with TRBD1. Germline lookup yields CDR1 LGHDT and CDR2 YNNKEL (reference sequence). This CDR3 is built from 14 residues. J was trimmed by 3 bases and V by 3 bases; bases with no gene match: 3. The CDR3 sequence is CASSHWTGYTEAFF. CDR3 bases: TGTGCCAGCAGCCATTGGACAGGGTACACTGAAGCTTTCTTT. The full variable domain, its missing parts supplied by reference TRBV3-1 and TRBJ1-1, is DTAVSQTPKYLVTQMGNDKSIKCEQNLGHDTMYWYKQDSKKFLKIMFSYNNKELIINETVPNRFSPKSPDKAHLNLHINSLELGDSAVYFCASSHWTGYTEAFFGQGTRLTVV.

This clonotype has a count of ten or more. This chain joins TRBV5-5 and TRBJ1-4, with D possibly matching TRBD1 (6 bases). Germline V CDR1 and CDR2: SGHKS, YYEKEE (reference sequence). Trimming removed 5 bases at V and 4 bases at J, with 15 bases between. The CDR3 sequence is 15 residues long. The CDR3 protein is CASSLVSDSNEKLFF. In DNA form, the CDR3 reads TGTGCCAGCAGTCTCGTATCGGACAGTAATGAAAAACTGTTTTTT.

The V and J genes are TRBV12-3 or TRBV12-4 and TRBJ2-5; D may be TRBD2 (6 bases). The CDR3 is made up of 15 amino acids. The V and J ends lost 1 base and 4 bases respectively, with 13 bases between them. CDR3 amino acids: CASSLGGPGGETQYF. In nucleotides, the CDR3 is TGTGCCAGCAGTTTAGGGGGTCCCGGGGGAGAGACCCAGTACTTC.

CDR3 region: CSDRGGLAGTDTQYF. The DNA of the CDR3 is TGCAGCGACCGAGGGGGACTAGCGGGGACAGATACGCAGTATTTT. The chain uses TRBV29-1 and TRBJ2-3; 13 nucleotides agree with TRBD2. The CDR3 is 15 amino acids. Germline V CDR1 and CDR2: SQVTM, ANQGSEA. V shed 7 bases, J shed 3 bases, and the junction held 7 bases outside the gene matches.

The V call is TRBV12-5, the J call TRBJ1-2; 9 nucleotides align to TRBD1. The CDR3 length is 18 residues. The germline CDR1 and CDR2 sequences are LGHNT and FRNRAP. The V segment lost 5 bases and the J segment 0 bases; nucleotides outside the gene matches: 13. The CDR3 DNA is TGTGCTAGTGGTGGGCGGGACAGGGATAGAAAAGCTAACTATGGCTACACCTTC. It specifies CASGGRDRDRKANYGYTF. The full variable domain, in which reference TRBV12-5 and TRBJ1-2 provide the parts outside the CDR3, is DARVTQTPRHKVTEMGQEVTMRCQPILGHNTVFWYRQTMMQGLELLAYFRNRAPLDDSGMPKDRFSAEMPDATLATLKIQPSEPRDSAVYFCASGGRDRDRKANYGYTFGSGTRLTVV.

This chain connects TRBV9 to TRBJ2-5, with 7 bases lining up with TRBD2. After removal of 0 bases from V and 4 bases from J, the junction contained 3 bases not matched to a gene. The CDR3 extends over 14 amino acids. Germline assignment: CDR1 SGDLS and CDR2 YYNGEE. This CDR3 is CASSVAGGLETQYF. The CDR3 DNA sequence: TGTGCCAGCAGCGTAGCGGGAGGATTAGAGACCCAGTACTTC.

V gene TRBV6-5 combines with J gene TRBJ2-7; D gene ambiguous. The CDR3 loop spans 15 amino acids. CDR1 and CDR2 (germline): MNHEY, SVGAGI. V shed 1 base and J shed 2 bases, with 12 bases lying between them. This CDR3 is CASSYWADLTYEQYF. CDR3 coding DNA: TGTGCCAGCAGTTACTGGGCAGACTTGACCTACGAGCAGTACTTC.

This clonotype was recorded at least ten times. The rearrangement joins TRBV29-1 to TRBJ1-1, with D hard to call. Looked up from germline, CDR1 is SQVTM and CDR2 is ANQGSEA. Between the trimmed V and J ends, which lost 3 bases and 1 base, there was a span of 3 bases. The CDR3 sequence is 11 residues long. The CDR3 DNA reads TGCAGCGTTGAGGGGAACACTGAAGCTTTCTTT. Amino acid sequence: CSVEGNTEAFF.

This clonotype was counted many times. This chain joins TRBV5-6 and TRBJ1-4, with D unclear. The CDR3 runs 14 residues. V was clipped by 5 bases and J by 0 bases, with 8 bases between them. CDR1 is SGHDT and CDR2 is YYEEEE in the germline V gene. The CDR3 nucleotides read TGTGCCAGCAGAGAAGGGTCAACTAATGAAAAACTGTTTTTT. This gives the protein CASREGSTNEKLFF.

This sequence joins TRBV12-3 or TRBV12-4 and TRBJ1-6; D is ambiguous. V dropped 6 bases and J dropped 3 bases, with 9 bases sitting between them. The CDR3 length is 14 residues. For the CDR3, the DNA is TGTGCCAGCAGCCCCTCCAGCTATAATTCACCCCTCCACTTT. Protein product: CASSPSSYNSPLHF.

The V gene is TRBV5-1, the J gene TRBJ1-5, with a tentative D call TRBD1 (6 bases). The V and J ends lost 4 bases and 4 bases respectively, with 15 bases between them. This CDR3 has 15 amino acids. Looked up from germline, CDR1 is SGHRS and CDR2 is YFSETQ. CDR3 amino acids: CASSPGTIGNQPQHF. The CDR3 DNA follows: TGCGCCAGCAGCCCCGGGACAATTGGGAATCAGCCCCAGCATTTT.

This clonotype was picked up a small number of times. The chain links TRBV7-2 to TRBJ1-2; D not certain. Germline loops: CDR1 SGHTA, CDR2 FQGNSA. The V gene lost 2 bases and the J gene lost 3 bases, with 10 bases spanning the gap. The CDR3 is 14 amino acids. In DNA form, the CDR3 reads TGTGCCAGCAGCTTAAGTCCAGGCTACTATGGCTACACCTTC. Its translation: CASSLSPGYYGYTF.

This clonotype was picked up a small number of times. J is TRBJ2-1 and V is TRBV19; D might be TRBD1 or TRBD2, each matching 5 bases. Germline CDR1 reads LNHDA; CDR2 reads SQIVND (reference sequence). CDR3 length: 17 amino acids. V dropped 6 bases and J dropped 0 bases, with 18 bases sitting between them. CDR3 in DNA: TGTGCCAGTAGATCCCCCGGGACGCCCAGCTCCTACAATGAGCAGTTCTTC. This codes for CASRSPGTPSSYNEQFF.

The V call is TRBV29-1, the J call TRBJ2-5, with 7 bases lining up with TRBD1. The CDR3 contains 14 residues. V lost 4 bases to trimming and J lost 5 bases; unmatched junction nucleotides: 10. Germline CDR1 SQVTM, CDR2 ANQGSEA. The CDR3: CSVVPGTVEETQYF. The CDR3 DNA follows: TGCAGCGTTGTTCCAGGGACAGTAGAGGAGACCCAGTACTTC.

The table lists this clonotype with many counts. The chain links TRBV11-1 to TRBJ2-5, with D possibly being TRBD2 (5 bases). The V and J ends lost 3 bases and 2 bases respectively, with 10 bases between them. In germline, CDR1 is SGHAT, CDR2 FQDESV (reference sequence). This CDR3 is built from 14 residues. CDR3 protein: CASSFRAGQETQYF. The DNA for the CDR3 is TGTGCCAGCAGCTTTCGGGCGGGTCAAGAGACCCAGTACTTC.